One and the same sample provided the 13 T cell receptor beta chains below, sequenced in a study of OX40 agonist ivuxolimab in advanced cancers. Sequencing was performed with immunoSEQ multiplex PCR; in TCRdb, only in-frame clones are kept and a portion is missing. Among 55,000 to 75,000 clones listed, about 90% were seen once. Sequenced material: CD4+ or CD8+ T cells sorted from blood, taken in a trial of the OX40 agonist ivuxolimab. The source of these receptors is an adult with an advanced solid tumor such as melanoma, head and neck, liver or kidney cancer.

This clone was found once. V gene TRBV5-5 combines with J gene TRBJ2-1, with 11 bases fitting TRBD1. In germline, CDR1 is SGHKS, CDR2 YYEKEE (reference sequence). With 4 bases clipped from V and 6 bases from J, the junction kept 6 bases outside the gene matches. There are 15 residues in the CDR3. This CDR3 reads CASSLDRGQVNEQFF. The CDR3 DNA reads TGTGCCAGCAGCCTGGACAGGGGGCAGGTCAATGAGCAGTTCTTC.

J is TRBJ1-1 and V is TRBV4-2, with D possibly TRBD1 on 5 matching bases. Deletions cut 3 bases from V and 1 base from J, with 9 bases between. Germline CDR1 and CDR2: LGHNA and YNFKEQ. This CDR3 has 14 residues. The CDR3 DNA sequence: TGTGCCAGCAGCCATAGAGGGGAGAACACTGAAGCTTTCTTT. It codes for CASSHRGENTEAFF.

This chain connects TRBV5-4 to TRBJ2-7; 9 bases line up with TRBD1. The ends lost 4 bases at V and 7 bases at J; junction bases unmatched: 9. This CDR3 has 14 residues. Germline CDR1 and CDR2: SGHNT and YYREEE (reference sequence). CDR3 DNA sequence: TGTGCCAGCAGCCCGACAGGGGGACGTTTTGAGCAGTACTTC. Translating gives CASSPTGGRFEQYF.

V is TRBV6-1 and J is TRBJ2-5; tentative D call: TRBD1 (6 bases). With 6 bases removed from V and 2 bases from J, the gap between germline ends came to 13 bases. There are 14 residues in the CDR3. CDR1 and CDR2 from the germline V gene are MNHNS and SASEGT. CDR3 sequence reads: CASSRLRGQETQYF. CDR3 nucleotides: TGTGCCAGCAGCCGATTAAGGGGGCAAGAGACCCAGTACTTC.

The chain joins TRBV2 to TRBJ2-6; unclear D gene. Germline assignment: CDR1 SNHLY and CDR2 FYNNEI. This CDR3 contains 12 residues. Trimming stripped 6 bases from V and 2 bases from J, with 2 bases between. CDR3 region: CASRAGANVLTF. The CDR3 nucleotides read TGTGCCAGCAGGGCTGGGGCCAACGTCCTGACTTTC.

The CDR3 DNA is TGTGCCAGCAGGCTAGCGGCCTCCTACGAGCAGTACTTC. This sequence encodes CASRLAASYEQYF. The chain uses TRBV28 and TRBJ2-7, with 7 bases aligning to TRBD2. CDR3 size: 13 residues. Germline CDR1 and CDR2: MDHEN and SYDVKM. Germline trimming cut 6 bases from V and 0 bases from J; bases unmatched to any gene: 2.

This clone appeared a few times. The chain uses TRBV11-2 and TRBJ2-3; no reliable D call. With 2 bases removed from V and 3 bases from J, the gap between germline ends came to 12 bases. The CDR3 extends over 15 amino acids. Looked up from germline, CDR1 is SGHAT and CDR2 is FQNNGV. This CDR3 reads CASSLLAMMTDTQYF. The CDR3, as DNA: TGTGCCAGCAGCTTATTAGCTATGATGACAGATACGCAGTATTTT.

The chain joins TRBV19 to TRBJ1-2, with no clear D. Trimming shortened V by 7 bases and J by 4 bases, and 19 bases separated the two germline ends. Germline CDR1 reads LNHDA; CDR2 reads SQIVND (reference sequence). This CDR3 region has 15 residues. For the CDR3, the DNA is TGTGCCAGTAATAAGATGTCCGAATTCCTCTATGGCTACACCTTC. This codes for CASNKMSEFLYGYTF.

The J gene is TRBJ2-1, the V gene TRBV6-6, with D perhaps matching TRBD1 (6 bases). This CDR3 is 15 amino acids long. Germline V gene lookup returns CDR1 MNHNY and CDR2 SVGAGI (reference sequence). V was shortened by 6 bases and J by 4 bases, with 16 bases between the two germline ends. The CDR3 DNA follows: TGTGCCAGCAGCCGCCAAACTGGACAGTACAATGAGCAGTTCTTC. Translated: CASSRQTGQYNEQFF.

This chain links TRBV5-1 with TRBJ1-1, with 8 bases that match TRBD1. Germline V gene sequence: CDR1 SGHRS, CDR2 YFSETQ. V lost 7 bases to trimming and J lost 1 base; unmatched junction nucleotides: 3. The length of the CDR3 is 13 residues. The CDR3 spells CASGGQENTEAFF. The CDR3 coding sequence is TGCGCCAGCGGGGGACAGGAGAACACTGAAGCTTTCTTT.

The chain recombines TRBV7-2 with TRBJ2-1, with TRBD2 identical over 9 bases. V lost 1 base and J lost 7; bases outside the gene matches: 5. The CDR3 has 15 amino acids. Per germline, CDR1 SGHTA and CDR2 FQGNSA. As DNA, the CDR3 is TGTGCCAGCAGCTTAGGGCTAGCGGGAAAGAATGAGCAGTTCTTC. Translation: CASSLGLAGKNEQFF.

This chain connects TRBV5-1 to TRBJ2-6; the match to TRBD1 covers 9 bases. The junction had 6 bases not matched to a gene; V was cut back by 4 bases and J by 4 bases. Germline V gene data show CDR1 as SGHRS and CDR2 as YFSETQ. The CDR3 loop spans 16 amino acids. This CDR3 is CASSGGQGSGANVLTF. Written as DNA, the CDR3 is TGCGCCAGCAGCGGGGGACAGGGATCCGGGGCCAACGTCCTGACTTTC.

The rearrangement joins TRBV4-1 to TRBJ1-1, with TRBD1 matching 8 bases. Per the germline V gene, CDR1 is MGHRA and CDR2 is YSYEKL. This CDR3 contains 15 residues. J lost 4 bases, V lost 8 bases, and 12 bases had no gene match. DNA of the CDR3: TGCGCCAGCCTCCGAAGCCCGGACAGGGTCACTGAAGCTTTCTTT. Its translation: CASLRSPDRVTEAFF.